Listed below are T cell receptor beta chains from one sample, sequenced in a study of T-cell memory formation after mild COVID-19. TCRdb independently ran MiXCR on the 5' RACE reads; one entry per CDR3 protein. The data show 380,000 or so distinct CDR3 sequences, approximately 15% seen once. Specimen: PBMCs or a T cell subset sorted from them (not recorded which). The origin of the receptors is a man between 18 and 29 years old who had mild COVID-19 (a few samples of this study predate the infection). Cell type and time point are not known. CDR3s include the opening cysteine and the closing phenylalanine or tryptophan. Each record gives: clone size, J gene, D gene, V gene, CDR3 DNA, CDR3 protein. A D gene is named only where the DNA matches it firmly. Only part of the rows carry a size: once, few, many, or a class if the clone is expanded.

few	TRBJ2-3	TRBD2	TRBV12-3/TRBV12-4	TGTGCCAGCAGCGACGGGGGGGTCGGCACAGATACGCAGTATTTT	CASSDGGVGTDTQYF
NA	TRBJ2-3	TRBD2	TRBV9	TGTGCCAGCAGCGTAGTCTCTAGCGGGGGGGTAACAGATACGCAGTATTTT	CASSVVSSGGVTDTQYF
NA	TRBJ1-2	NA	TRBV19	TGTGCCAGTAGGATCCGACTCTTAGAGCACTATGGCTACACCTTC	CASRIRLLEHYGYTF
few	TRBJ2-7	TRBD2	TRBV4-3	TGCGCCAGCAGCCAAGGTCCGACTAGCGGGGGTGCCTACGAGCAGTACTTC	CASSQGPTSGGAYEQYF
many	TRBJ1-1	NA	TRBV6-5	TGTGCCAGCAGTTACCGGACACACACTGAAGCTTTCTTT	CASSYRTHTEAFF
NA	TRBJ2-2	NA	TRBV7-3	TGTGCCAGCAGCAAGGGAGACACCGGGGAGCTGTTTTTT	CASSKGDTGELFF
NA	TRBJ1-1	NA	TRBV20-1	TGCAGTGCCGCCGCCGAGTACAGAATCTTGCGGGGAGGGACTGAAGCTTTCTTT	CSAAAEYRILRGGTEAFF
NA	TRBJ1-1	TRBD1	TRBV19	TGTGCCAGTTCAGAGACAGGGGGAATCCCTGAAGCTTTCTTT	CASSETGGIPEAFF
few	TRBJ1-1	NA	TRBV20-1	TGCAGTGCTAGCCCAACAGGGAACACTGAAGCTTTCTTT	CSASPTGNTEAFF
NA	TRBJ2-3	TRBD2	TRBV4-3	TGCGCCAGCAGCCAGGCGGCGGGGGGCACAGATACGCAGTATTTT	CASSQAAGGTDTQYF
NA	TRBJ2-2	NA	TRBV19	TGTGCCAGTAGTTCCCCGGGCAGGGGCGAGAAGACCGGGGAGCTGTTTTTT	CASSSPGRGEKTGELFF
NA	TRBJ2-3	TRBD2	TRBV29-1	TGCAGCGCCGGGGGGGCCACAGATACGCAGTATTTT	CSAGGATDTQYF
NA	TRBJ2-1	NA	TRBV7-3	TGTGCCAGCAGCTCCGACCGTTTTCGGCGTGGCTCCTACAATGAGCAGTTCTTC	CASSSDRFRRGSYNEQFF
few	TRBJ2-1	NA	TRBV12-3/TRBV12-4	TGTGCCAGCAGGGGCAATGAGCAGTTCTTC	CASRGNEQFF
few	TRBJ2-1	TRBD1	TRBV6-1	TGTGCCAGCAGTGAGCATGGACAGGGACCGTTCTTC	CASSEHGQGPFF
NA	TRBJ1-1	NA	TRBV5-6	TGTGCCAGCAGCTTGGCTTCGACAGGCGCGAACACTGAAGCTTTCTTT	CASSLASTGANTEAFF
few	TRBJ1-5	TRBD1	TRBV28	TGTGCCAGCAGTTTCTCCCAGGGGGTAACAAGCAATCAGCCCCAGCATTTT	CASSFSQGVTSNQPQHF
few	TRBJ2-1	NA	TRBV4-3	TGCGCCAGCAGCCAAGTTATAGGGAGTTACAATGAGCAGTTCTTC	CASSQVIGSYNEQFF
NA	TRBJ2-1	TRBD2	TRBV7-2	TGTGCCAGCAGCTTCCCCGCTTCCGCGGGGGGGCTGTGGAATGAGCAGTTCTTC	CASSFPASAGGLWNEQFF
NA	TRBJ1-6	TRBD1	TRBV6-5	TGTGCCAGCAAGGCCGGGACAGTACAATCACCCCTCCACTTT	CASKAGTVQSPLHF
many	TRBJ2-1	NA	TRBV7-9	TGTGCCAGCAGCTCGGCCGGGACGCGAAGACGGCAGTTCTTC	CASSSAGTRRRQFF
few	TRBJ2-3	NA	TRBV7-9	TGTGCCAGCAGCTTAGGTGGGGGGCCGGCCACAGATACGCAGTATTTT	CASSLGGGPATDTQYF
NA	TRBJ2-5	NA	TRBV6-5	TGTGCCAGCAGTTACTCAGGACTGGGGGGCGGGGAGACCCAGTACTTC	CASSYSGLGGGETQYF
few	TRBJ2-7	NA	TRBV3-1	TGTGCCAGCAGCCAAGACAAGATATGGGTGACCCGCCACGAGCAGTACTTC	CASSQDKIWVTRHEQYF
few	TRBJ2-1	NA	TRBV5-4	TGTGCCAGCAAGCTAACCAGCTCCTACAATGAGCAGTTCTTC	CASKLTSSYNEQFF
NA	TRBJ1-1	NA	TRBV29-1	TGCAGCGTGACAGACCTGAACACTGAAGCTTTCTTT	CSVTDLNTEAFF
few	TRBJ1-1	NA	TRBV6-5	TGTGCCAGCAGTCGACAGAGTTCTGAAGCTTTCTTT	CASSRQSSEAFF
few	TRBJ2-2	TRBD1	TRBV4-1	TGCGCCAGCAGCCAAGTTAAAGGGGGCTTTAGGACCGGGGAGCTGTTTTTT	CASSQVKGGFRTGELFF
few	TRBJ2-2	NA	TRBV28	TGTGCCAGCAGCGGTAGCATACCCGGGGAGCTGTTTTTT	CASSGSIPGELFF
few	TRBJ2-7	TRBD1	TRBV6-5	TGTGCCAGCAGTTACCGGGACAGCCACTACGAGCAGTACTTC	CASSYRDSHYEQYF
few	TRBJ2-3	NA	TRBV9	TGTGCCAGCAGCGAACATCAGGGAAGATCCGATACGCAGTATTTT	CASSEHQGRSDTQYF
few	TRBJ2-4	TRBD1	TRBV20-1	TGCAGTGCTATCCCCGGGACAGAAAACATTCAGTACTTC	CSAIPGTENIQYF
many	TRBJ1-5	TRBD1	TRBV5-6	TGTGCCAGCAGCTTGTCAGGGGGCGATCAGCCCCAGCATTTT	CASSLSGGDQPQHF
NA	TRBJ1-4	NA	TRBV4-2	TGTGCCAGCAGCCAAGATATAGTACCGAAGGCTAATGAAAAACTGTTTTTT	CASSQDIVPKANEKLFF
NA	TRBJ2-1	NA	TRBV7-2	TGTGCCAGCAGCTTACATCGGGAGAGGAATGAGCAGTTCTTC	CASSLHRERNEQFF
few	TRBJ2-5	TRBD2	TRBV24-1	TGTGCCACCAGCACGACTAGCGGAGAGACCCAGTACTTC	CATSTTSGETQYF
NA	TRBJ2-7	TRBD2	TRBV7-3	TGTGCCAGCAGCGAGGCGGGGGGCTACGAGCAGTACTTC	CASSEAGGYEQYF
few	TRBJ2-3	NA	TRBV7-2	TGTGCCAGCAGCCCGAGCCGGGGAGATACGCAGTATTTT	CASSPSRGDTQYF
many	TRBJ2-3	NA	TRBV7-9	TGTGCCAGCAGCCAACACAACAGGGCCGCAGATACGCAGTATTTT	CASSQHNRAADTQYF
NA	TRBJ1-5	NA	TRBV12-5	TGTGCTAGTGGTCGTCCAGGGAACTCGGATCAGCCCCAGCATTTT	CASGRPGNSDQPQHF
NA	TRBJ1-2	NA	TRBV6-2/TRBV6-3	TGTGCCAGCAGTTACTCACCCGGCGCCTATGGCTACACCTTC	CASSYSPGAYGYTF
few	TRBJ1-5	NA	TRBV6-1	TGTGCCAGCAGTGGAAGACAGTCAGCGAGCAATCAGCCCCAGCATTTT	CASSGRQSASNQPQHF
NA	TRBJ2-5	NA	TRBV1	TGCACCAGCACCGAACCCCTAGCGGGGGTAGAGACCCAGTACTTC	CTSTEPLAGVETQYF
few	TRBJ2-1	NA	TRBV9	TGTGCCAGCAGCGTAGGGGGGACCTACAATGAGCAGTTCTTC	CASSVGGTYNEQFF
NA	TRBJ2-1	NA	TRBV24-1	TGTGCCACCAGTGACCACAGGGTTCTAAGTGAGCAGTTCTTC	CATSDHRVLSEQFF
few	TRBJ1-2	NA	TRBV4-2	TGTGCCAGCAGCCAAGATCGTACTAGCTATGGCTACACCTTC	CASSQDRTSYGYTF
few	TRBJ1-2	NA	TRBV7-2	TGTGCCAGCAGCCCCGACAGGCGGGAAGGCTACACCTTC	CASSPDRREGYTF
NA	TRBJ2-5	NA	TRBV4-3	TGCGCCAGCAGCCAAGGGACCTTAGATGGGACCCAGTACTTC	CASSQGTLDGTQYF
few	TRBJ1-5	NA	TRBV3-1	TGTGCCAGCAGCCAGGGGCCCGGTTATACGCCCCAGCATTTT	CASSQGPGYTPQHF
many	TRBJ1-2	TRBD1	TRBV12-3/TRBV12-4	TGTGCCAGCAGTCCCGGGACAGGGGCTAACTATGGCTACACCTTC	CASSPGTGANYGYTF
NA	TRBJ2-3	TRBD2	TRBV5-6	TGTGCCAGCAGCCTTAGCGGGGGCCCCGCTTTAAGCACAGATACGCAGTATTTT	CASSLSGGPALSTDTQYF
few	TRBJ2-2	TRBD1	TRBV6-5	TGTGCCAGCAGCTACGACACAGGGGTAAACACCGGGGAGCTGTTTTTT	CASSYDTGVNTGELFF
few	TRBJ2-3	NA	TRBV12-3/TRBV12-4	TGTGCCAGCAGTTATGGAAATTCGGCAGATACGCAGTATTTT	CASSYGNSADTQYF
NA	TRBJ2-1	TRBD1	TRBV4-2	TGTGCCAGCAGCCAAGCGCAAGGGACAGGGAACAATGAGCAGTTCTTC	CASSQAQGTGNNEQFF
few	TRBJ1-1	NA	TRBV5-1	TGCGCCAGCAGCTTTATCAGGGGGAACACTGAAGCTTTCTTT	CASSFIRGNTEAFF
many	TRBJ1-1	NA	TRBV19	TGTGCCAGTAGTAACCATGAGCTCACTGAAGCTTTCTTT	CASSNHELTEAFF
NA	TRBJ2-2	TRBD1	TRBV2	TGTGCCAGCAGTACACAGGGGACCGGGGAGCTGTTTTTT	CASSTQGTGELFF
few	TRBJ2-3	NA	TRBV7-9	TGTGCCAGCAGCTTAGGGACCGGTTTCACAGATACGCAGTATTTT	CASSLGTGFTDTQYF
NA	TRBJ1-6	TRBD1	TRBV6-5	TGTGCCAGCATACAGGGGGCCCCGGGGTCACCCCTCCACTTT	CASIQGAPGSPLHF